This T cell receptor (beta chain) is drawn from a study of T cell responses to AZD1222 COVID-19 vaccine. As regards this clone: The antigen is unknown.

The data were produced by immunoSEQ multiplex PCR, yet TCRdb's version contains in-frame clones alone and is incomplete. The profile shows around 160,000 clones, more than 70% of them singletons. Study-wide findings and caveats: Clonal diversity was possibly underestimated, and the donors were mostly white British, with more females. At 160-218 and 743-854, vaccine-associated CD4 TCRs were dominant, and they spanned spike. Repertoire samples came only from after the peak T cell response. Seropositive at baseline were only six AZD1222 recipients.

Germline CDR1 reads LGHDT; CDR2 reads YNNKEL (reference sequence). Between the trimmed V and J ends, which lost 1 base and 1 base, there was a span of 10 bases. There are 15 residues in the CDR3. The clonotype was recovered from an adult in good health. V and J are TRBV3-1 (or the pseudogene TRBV3-2) and TRBJ1-1; D call uncertain. Sample: peripheral blood, taken on day 0 of AZD1222 vaccination. The CDR3 DNA is TGTGCCAGCAGCCAAGCGGGCCTCGCGAACACTGAAGCTTTCTTT. Translation: CASSQAGLANTEAFF.